The 3 T cell receptor beta chains reported below all come from one sample, sequenced in a study of cytomegalovirus exposure and HLA in healthy donors. The primer mix had 60 Vbeta and 13 Jbeta primers. TCRdb's copy holds only in-frame clones and misses some; the assay was immunoSEQ multiplex PCR. This sample yields some 200,000 clones, of which roughly 80% are seen a single time; approximately 0.39% belongs to the top ten. Sample: PBMCs. These receptors all come from a male donor in good health and CMV-seropositive.

The chain is built from TRBV5-1 and TRBJ1-4, with D possibly matching TRBD1 (6 bases). Trimming removed 4 bases at V and 7 bases at J, with 14 bases between. The CDR3 is made up of 14 amino acids. The germline V gene has CDR1 SGHRS and CDR2 YFSETQ. The DNA for the CDR3 is TGCGCCAGCAGCGTTACAGGGATCCGTGAAAAACTGTTTTTT. Protein product: CASSVTGIREKLFF.

This clone was seen only a few times. The V gene is TRBV19, the J gene TRBJ2-5, with 11 bases matching TRBD2. CDR1 and CDR2 (germline): LNHDA, SQIVND (reference sequence). The CDR3 length is 16 residues. J was trimmed by 5 bases and V by 6 bases; bases with no gene match: 11. The CDR3 sequence is CASSKTSGDFTETQYF. The CDR3 DNA reads as TGTGCCAGTAGCAAGACTAGCGGGGATTTTACGGAGACCCAGTACTTC.

This clone was counted once. V usage is TRBV7-7 and J usage is TRBJ1-1; D ambiguous. The CDR3 length is 14 residues. Germline lookup yields CDR1 SSHAT and CDR2 FNYEAQ (reference sequence). CDR3 in DNA: TGTGCTAGCTATAGCTTCGACTGGCCAGGAGGCGCTTTCTTT. Amino acid sequence: CASYSFDWPGGAFF.